The rows below give T cell receptor beta chains drawn from one sample of a study of CD8 T cells in ankylosing spondylitis. Using its own MiXCR run on the 5' RACE reads, TCRdb lists one record per CDR3 protein. The sample lists 200,000 to 250,000 distinct CDR3 sequences; roughly 10% were seen once. Sequenced: blood, either unsorted or a sorted T cell fraction (not recorded which). These receptors all stem from a male donor with ankylosing spondylitis or in good health (not recorded which). Each CDR3 is given without its conserved first and last residue.

TRBV12-3/TRBV12-4	ASSLGGSEPRNEKLF
TRBV30	AWKAVGARLGEQF
TRBV29-1	SVLDGDSYEQY
TRBV3-1	ASSQEAGVTEAF
TRBV6-1	ASKQGDYGYT
TRBV5-1	ASSQAKTGSTDTQY
TRBV29-1	SVEDLWPNEQF
TRBV29-1	SGRGDYGYT
TRBV10-3	AFRGALYNEQF
TRBV5-1	ASSSGLAGTEQY
TRBV2	ASSVGQGLSGNTIY
TRBV29-1	SVAGPATNEKLF
TRBV5-1	ASSFRTSGVQETQY
TRBV30	AWSVLSASNEKLF
TRBV18	ASSPLPPSPNNEQF
TRBV9	ASRSGVNTGELF
TRBV29-1	SVTIQRNTEAF
TRBV11-3	ASSSRGVALYSTDTQY
TRBV6-2/TRBV6-3	ASRGGGREKLF
TRBV28	ASKTGARNEQY
TRBV29-1	SVEGAGKSHEQY
TRBV11-2	ASSLGALQGARNEKLF
TRBV6-1	ASSRTVSSGSKF